This is a list of T cell receptor beta chains from one sample in a study of cytomegalovirus exposure and HLA in healthy donors. Sequenced by immunoSEQ multiplex PCR; TCRdb stores in-frame clones only, minus some. The repertoire includes a few hundred thousand clones, 65% to 85% of them detected once, and less than 3% sits in the top ten. Sequenced: PBMCs. The receptors derive from a woman under 40 in good health and CMV-seronegative. Both conserved end residues are part of each CDR3. The D gene is left open where the match is weak. Not every row has a clone size; where given, it reads once, few, many or a size class.

clone_size j_call v_call d_call cdr3_aa cdr3_nt
. TRBJ2-3 TRBV13 . CASSAGGSFTDTQYF TGTGCCAGCAGCGCAGGGGGGTCTTTCACAGATACGCAGTATTTT
. TRBJ2-7 TRBV30 TRBD2 CAWSVAGGYEQYF TGTGCCTGGAGTGTGGCGGGGGGATACGAGCAGTACTTC
. TRBJ2-7 TRBV29-1 TRBD1 CSVVTGGYEQYF TGCAGCGTTGTGACAGGGGGCTACGAGCAGTACTTC
. TRBJ2-1 TRBV2 TRBD2 CATQRDPPNEQFF TGTGCCACACAGCGGGACCCGCCAAATGAGCAGTTCTTC
. TRBJ2-1 TRBV10-3 TRBD1 CAISRDRSSYNEQFF TGTGCCATCAGTAGGGACAGGAGCTCCTACAATGAGCAGTTCTTC
. TRBJ2-7 TRBV6-1 . CASSADRRTSYEQYF TGTGCCAGCAGTGCCGACAGGCGAACCTCCTACGAGCAGTACTTC
. TRBJ2-4 TRBV9 . CASSVETGRNIQYF TGTGCCAGCAGCGTAGAAACAGGCCGAAACATTCAGTACTTC
. TRBJ2-3 TRBV11-2 TRBD2 CASSSGLAGGADTQYF TGTGCCAGCAGCTCGGGACTAGCGGGGGGGGCAGATACGCAGTATTTT
. TRBJ2-5 TRBV6-1 TRBD1 CASSRGRVGETQYF TGTGCCAGCAGTAGGGGGCGCGTGGGAGAGACCCAGTACTTC
. TRBJ1-5 TRBV6-1 . CASSKSPGGNQPQHF TGTGCCAGCAGTAAGAGTCCTGGTGGCAATCAGCCCCAGCATTTT
few TRBJ1-2 TRBV5-1 TRBD1 CASSLTGGAYGYTF TGCGCCAGCAGCCTGACAGGGGGAGCCTATGGCTACACCTTC
once TRBJ1-6 TRBV5-5 . CASTFQGNFAPLHF TGTGCCAGCACCTTTCAGGGGAATTTTGCACCCCTCCACTTT
. TRBJ2-1 TRBV9 TRBD2 CASSVGASGSVLGEQFF TGTGCCAGCAGCGTAGGGGCTAGCGGGAGCGTATTGGGTGAGCAGTTCTTC
. TRBJ2-7 TRBV10-3 . CAISESGETYEQYF TGTGCCATCAGTGAGTCAGGGGAAACCTACGAGCAGTACTTC
. TRBJ2-3 TRBV7-2 . CASNLPGLASPDTQYF TGTGCCAGCAACTTACCAGGCCTAGCGTCTCCGGATACGCAGTATTTT
. TRBJ2-2 TRBV6-5 . CASNRGKNTGELFF TGTGCCAGCAATCGCGGGAAGAACACCGGGGAGCTGTTTTTT
. TRBJ2-3 TRBV18 TRBD2 CASSQGSGTQEDTQYF TGTGCCAGCTCACAAGGTAGCGGGACCCAGGAAGATACGCAGTATTTT
. TRBJ2-3 TRBV4-1 TRBD2 CASSQRTSGRTDTQYF TGCGCCAGCAGCCAACGGACTAGCGGGCGCACAGATACGCAGTATTTT
. TRBJ1-5 TRBV18 TRBD1 CASSSTGTGDYSNQPQHF TGTGCCAGCTCATCGACCGGGACAGGGGATTATAGCAATCAGCCCCAGCATTTT
. TRBJ2-5 TRBV5-4 TRBD2 CASSLNSGGAGVTQYF TGTGCCAGCAGCTTGAATAGCGGGGGGGCCGGGGTAACCCAGTACTTC
. TRBJ2-3 TRBV7-3 TRBD2 CASSSTSGWGDTQYF TGTGCCAGCAGCTCGACTAGCGGCTGGGGAGATACGCAGTATTTT
. TRBJ1-5 TRBV7-2 . CASSKTGGSNQPQHF TGTGCCAGCAGCAAGACAGGCGGGAGCAATCAGCCCCAGCATTTT
. TRBJ2-7 TRBV11-3 . CASSLGRSYEQYF TGTGCCAGCAGCTTAGGCAGGTCCTACGAGCAGTACTTC
. TRBJ2-2 TRBV6-5 TRBD2 CASSPGLANTGELFF TGTGCCAGCAGTCCGGGACTAGCTAATACCGGGGAGCTGTTTTTT
. TRBJ2-1 TRBV7-9 TRBD2 CASSPGTSGLPNEQFF TGTGCCAGCAGCCCAGGGACTAGCGGGCTACCCAATGAGCAGTTCTTC
. TRBJ1-3 TRBV9 . CASSVGGPSSGNTIYF TGTGCCAGCAGCGTAGGCGGGCCCTCCTCTGGAAACACCATATATTTT